One and the same sample provided the 16 T cell receptor beta chains below, sequenced in a study of shared clonotypes between healthy human individuals. CD45RO negativity and positive selection for CCR7 defined naive CD8 cells, a population that excluded terminally differentiated effector memory CD45RA+ cells. Clones were read by immunoSEQ multiplex PCR, and TCRdb kept only the in-frame ones, dropping some. The sample holds 1.5 million to 2.5 million clones, about 95% seen once. The sequenced material came from naive CD8+ T cells sorted from blood. All receptors derive from a man younger than 30 in good health.

The genes are TRBV5-4 and TRBJ2-5, with 8 bases fitting TRBD2. V shed 0 bases, J shed 5 bases, and the junction held 9 bases outside the gene matches. Germline CDR1 is SGHNT and CDR2 is YYREEE (reference sequence). This CDR3 has 16 residues. CDR3 sequence: CASSLAGGGPMETQYF. CDR3 nucleotide sequence: TGTGCCAGCAGCTTGGCCGGGGGGGGCCCTATGGAGACCCAGTACTTC.

This chain connects TRBV29-1 to TRBJ2-5; D is unresolved. V was pared by 4 bases and J by 2 bases, with 11 bases between. The germline gives CDR1 SQVTM, CDR2 ANQGSEA. The CDR3 runs 13 residues. CDR3 amino acids: CSVGVRLQETQYF. The CDR3 coding sequence is TGCAGCGTTGGCGTCAGGCTACAAGAGACCCAGTACTTC.

J is TRBJ2-1 and V is TRBV9; D is perhaps TRBD1 or TRBD2 (7 bases each). Trimming pared 4 bases from V and 3 bases from J, leaving 11 bases between. Germline-derived CDR1 and CDR2 are SGDLS and YYNGEE. This CDR3 has 14 residues. The CDR3 here is CASSSGGVYNEQFF. CDR3 sequence (DNA): TGTGCCAGCAGCTCAGGGGGGGTCTACAATGAGCAGTTCTTC.

The V and J genes are TRBV18 and TRBJ2-7; a possible D gene is TRBD1 (6 bases). Trimming removed 1 base at V and 3 bases at J, with 16 bases between. The CDR3 runs 16 residues. The V gene's germline CDR1 is KGHSH and CDR2 LQKENI. The CDR3, as DNA: TGTGCCAGCTCACCACTCCTGGGGGCTGATAACTACGAGCAGTACTTC. Protein sequence: CASSPLLGADNYEQYF.

The chain recombines TRBV5-4 with TRBJ2-1; D not resolved. The CDR3 contains 13 residues. V was shortened by 2 bases and J by 8 bases, with 11 bases between the two germline ends. In germline, CDR1 is SGHNT, CDR2 YYREEE (reference sequence). The CDR3 DNA is TGTGCCAGCAGCTTTGCTTCTTCCGATGAGCAGTTCTTC. Translating it yields CASSFASSDEQFF.

This chain uses TRBV10-3 with TRBJ2-5, with no clear D. The CDR3 covers 13 residues. CDR1 is ENHRY, CDR2 SYGVKD, per germline. Trimming removed 4 bases at V and 2 bases at J, with 8 bases between. CDR3 amino acids: CAISVDLQETQYF. CDR3 bases: TGTGCCATCAGTGTCGACTTACAAGAGACCCAGTACTTC.

Regarding this clone: Relative to the germline gene, one junction end is altered; a read error may explain this. The rearrangement uses TRBV2 and TRBJ2-7; 8 bases match TRBD1. The germline V gene encodes CDR1 SNHLY and CDR2 FYNNEI. This CDR3 is built from 14 residues. The CDR3 coding sequence is TGTGCCAGCAGGGAAGGACAGGGAGCGGGCGAGCAGTACTTC. Translating gives CASREGQGAGEQYF.

The J gene is TRBJ1-1, the V gene TRBV19; TRBD1 is a possible D gene (5 bases). The CDR3 loop spans 10 amino acids. Trimming took 6 bases from V and 11 from J, leaving 10 bases between them. Germline V CDR1 and CDR2: LNHDA, SQIVND (reference sequence). The CDR3 DNA follows: TGTGCCAGTAGGGGGACCCGGGCTTTCTTT. Translation: CASRGTRAFF.

The chain links TRBV30 to TRBJ2-2, with a possible D match to TRBD1 (6 bases). The CDR3 runs 14 residues. Germline loops: CDR1 GTSNPN, CDR2 SVGIG (reference sequence). V gave up 5 bases and J gave up 7 bases, with 17 bases separating them. DNA for the CDR3: TGTGCCTGGGACCCGACAGGCGCCGGCGGGGAGCTGTTTTTT. This encodes CAWDPTGAGGELFF.

As concerns this clone: Other DNA sequences of this sample code for an identical CDR3. The chain carries TRBV30 and TRBJ2-3; D is unresolved. This CDR3 contains 12 residues. The V end lost 0 bases, the J end lost 3 bases, and 4 bases lay between the germline ends. Germline V lookup: CDR1 GTSNPN, CDR2 SVGIG (reference sequence). The CDR3 nucleotides read TGTGCCTGGAGTGTTATTACAGATACGCAGTATTTT. Protein product: CAWSVITDTQYF.

With respect to this clone: In the same sample, other DNA sequences code for this CDR3. V and J are TRBV4-1 and TRBJ1-1, with D maybe TRBD1 (5 bases). Germline CDR1 and CDR2: MGHRA and YSYEKL. This CDR3 has 13 residues. V lost 3 bases, J lost 3 bases, and 8 bases lay in between. CDR3 DNA: TGCGCCAGCAGCCAGGGGGGGTACACTGAAGCTTTCTTT. It specifies CASSQGGYTEAFF.

V and J are TRBV6-5 and TRBJ1-6; D is unresolved. Germline V gene lookup returns CDR1 MNHEY and CDR2 SVGAGI. The CDR3 runs 12 residues. V dropped 8 bases and J dropped 8 bases, with 10 bases sitting between them. CDR3 coding DNA: TGTGCCAGCTGGGGTGGTGATTCACCCCTCCACTTT. Encoded protein: CASWGGDSPLHF.

CDR3 loop: CASGGLVNSPLHF. The CDR3 DNA follows: TGTGCCAGCGGGGGTTTGGTTAATTCACCCCTCCACTTT. V and J are TRBV27 and TRBJ1-6; tentative D call: TRBD1 (5 bases). The V gene's germline CDR1 is MNHEY and CDR2 SMNVEV (reference sequence). The CDR3 consists of 13 residues. V was clipped by 8 bases and J by 6 bases, with 11 bases between them.

The chain couples TRBV6-6 to TRBJ1-1; 8 bases are shared with TRBD1. V lost 1 base to trimming and J lost 4 bases; unmatched junction nucleotides: 5. Germline assignment: CDR1 MNHNY and CDR2 SVGAGI (reference sequence). The CDR3 runs to 15 residues. CDR3 in amino acids: CASSYFGQGGTEAFF. The CDR3 bases are TGTGCCAGCAGTTACTTTGGACAGGGCGGCACTGAAGCTTTCTTT.

The chain joins TRBV4-1 to TRBJ1-5; possibly TRBD1 for D (5 bases). Between the trimmed V and J ends, which lost 4 bases and 7 bases, there was a span of 17 bases. The CDR3 covers 15 residues. Germline V gene sequence: CDR1 MGHRA, CDR2 YSYEKL. The chain's CDR3 is CASSPRTGSWQPQHF. DNA of the CDR3: TGCGCCAGCAGCCCCCGCACAGGTAGTTGGCAGCCCCAGCATTTT.

The V and J genes are TRBV11-1 and TRBJ2-5, with D perhaps TRBD1 (6 bases). Looked up from germline, CDR1 is SGHAT and CDR2 is FQDESV (reference sequence). V lost 0 bases to trimming and J lost 1 base, with 9 bases between them. The CDR3 extends over 15 amino acids. This chain's CDR3 is CASSLASGVQETQYF. The CDR3 DNA is TGTGCCAGCAGCTTAGCCTCAGGGGTCCAAGAGACCCAGTACTTC.